These 32 T cell receptor beta chains originate from one sample sequenced in a study of CD8 T cells in Susac syndrome. About 0.45 to 1 ug RNA was reverse transcribed with random hexamers. Using its own MiXCR run on the immunoSEQ multiplex PCR reads, TCRdb lists one record per CDR3 protein. Of 130,000 to 150,000 distinct CDR3 sequences listed, approximately 93% are singletons. What was sequenced was CD4+ T cells from PBMCs. These receptors were taken from a human donor in good health.

V usage is TRBV19 and J usage is TRBJ2-1, with a tentative D call TRBD1 (6 bases). The CDR3 length is 16 residues. Germline V gene sequence: CDR1 LNHDA, CDR2 SQIVND (reference sequence). The V gene lost 3 bases and the J gene lost 0 bases, with 12 bases spanning the gap. Written as DNA, the CDR3 is TGTGCCAGTAGTATCCCAACAGGGTTCTCCTACAATGAGCAGTTCTTC. Protein product: CASSIPTGFSYNEQFF.

The chain carries TRBV6-6 and TRBJ2-2; 7 nucleotides align to TRBD1. The germline CDR1 and CDR2 sequences are MNHNY and SVGAGI (reference sequence). V shed 5 bases and J 4 bases; nucleotides not matched to a gene: 7. CDR3 length: 15 residues. CDR3 nucleotide sequence: TGTGCCAGCAGTGGACAGGAAGGTCGCACCGGGGAGCTGTTTTTT. As protein: CASSGQEGRTGELFF.

The rearrangement joins TRBV5-1 to TRBJ1-1, with D perhaps TRBD1 (6 bases). The CDR3 is 14 residues long. Germline assignment: CDR1 SGHRS and CDR2 YFSETQ. Trimming took off 0 bases at V and 6 bases at J, with 12 bases between the two ends. CDR3 sequence reads: CASSLGGGISEAFF. The CDR3 coding sequence is TGCGCCAGCAGCTTGGGGGGGGGCATTTCTGAAGCTTTCTTT.

The chain couples TRBV7-8 to TRBJ2-7; possibly TRBD2 for D (5 bases). This CDR3 spans 16 amino acids. Deletions cut 1 base from V and 0 bases from J, with 13 bases between. In germline, CDR1 is SGHVS, CDR2 FQNEAQ. CDR3 protein: CASSLVGESLSYEQYF. CDR3 sequence (DNA): TGTGCCAGCAGCTTAGTTGGGGAGTCACTCTCCTACGAGCAGTACTTC. Drawing the rest from reference TRBV7-8 and TRBJ2-7, the complete variable domain is GAGVSQSPRYKVAKRGQDVALRCDPISGHVSLFWYQQALGQGPEFLTYFQNEAQLDKSGLPSDRFFAERPEGSVSTLKIQRTQQEDSAVYLCASSLVGESLSYEQYFGPGTRLTVT.

This clonotype was seen just once. The chain carries TRBV6-2 or TRBV6-3 and TRBJ1-2; a weak D match, TRBD1 (5 bases). The CDR3 sequence is 14 residues long. V was clipped by 6 bases and J by 4 bases, with 15 bases between them. Per the germline V gene, CDR1 is MNHEY and CDR2 is SVGEGT. CDR3 in DNA: TGTGCCAGCAGACTCGCGGGGGAAAGCTATGGCTACACCTTC. This encodes CASRLAGESYGYTF.

The rearrangement uses TRBV29-1 and TRBJ1-4; D remains unclear. V was shortened by 4 bases and J by 7 bases, with 13 bases between the two germline ends. The CDR3 loop spans 13 amino acids. Germline V gene lookup returns CDR1 SQVTM and CDR2 ANQGSEA. CDR3 DNA: TGCAGCGTTGGCGGGGATTGGGGTGAAAAACTGTTTTTT. This encodes CSVGGDWGEKLFF.

The V gene is TRBV7-9, the J gene TRBJ2-5; TRBD1 is a possible D gene (6 bases). This CDR3 contains 13 residues. Germline V gene sequence: CDR1 SEHNR, CDR2 FQNEAQ (reference sequence). V was cut by 4 bases and J by 5 bases, with 11 bases left in between. CDR3 DNA: TGTGCCAGCAGCTCTACAGGGTGGGAGACCCAGTACTTC. Translated: CASSSTGWETQYF.

CDR3 amino acids: CATSRVKPGGWETQYF. CDR3 DNA: TGTGCCACCAGCAGAGTAAAGCCGGGGGGCTGGGAGACCCAGTACTTC. The rearrangement uses TRBV15 and TRBJ2-5; perhaps TRBD2 as D (7 bases). This CDR3 is built from 16 residues. Germline V gene data show CDR1 as LNHNV and CDR2 as YYDKDF (reference sequence). V was pared by 1 base and J by 5 bases, with 17 bases between.

The genes are TRBV20-1 and TRBJ2-1; D is unresolved. The V end was cut by 1 base, the J end by 5 bases, with 18 bases between. There are 16 residues in the CDR3. The germline V gene has CDR1 DFQATT and CDR2 SNEGSKA (reference sequence). CDR3 nucleotide sequence: TGCAGTGCTAGAGCTTTCGACACAACGAGACACAATGAGCAGTTCTTC. It codes for CSARAFDTTRHNEQFF.

The chain carries TRBV14 and TRBJ2-3; 7 bases fit TRBD2. J lost 6 bases, V lost 0 bases, and 3 bases had no gene match. The germline CDR1 and CDR2 sequences are SGHDN and FVKESK. The CDR3 contains 14 residues. In DNA form, the CDR3 reads TGTGCCAGCAGCCAAGAGCAACTAGCGGATACGCAGTATTTT. It is translated as CASSQEQLADTQYF.

This chain joins TRBV20-1 and TRBJ2-7; 7 bases align to TRBD2. Losses at the gene ends were 5 bases for V and 3 bases for J; bases not matched to a gene: 10. The CDR3 has 14 amino acids. Germline loops: CDR1 DFQATT, CDR2 SNEGSKA (reference sequence). CDR3 coding DNA: TGCAGTGCTTCTAGAAGCGGGGAGGACTACGAGCAGTACTTC. Amino acid sequence: CSASRSGEDYEQYF.

The chain is built from TRBV20-1 and TRBJ1-3, with 7 bases identical to TRBD1. Germline V gene data show CDR1 as DFQATT and CDR2 as SNEGSKA (reference sequence). CDR3 length: 14 amino acids. V was clipped by 6 bases and J by 0 bases; unmatched bases: 5. This chain's CDR3 is CSARGGISGNTIYF. The CDR3 region has the DNA TGCAGTGCCAGGGGGGGGATCTCTGGAAACACCATATATTTT.

The gene calls are TRBV12-3 or TRBV12-4 and TRBJ2-6, with D maybe TRBD2 (7 bases). V gave up 6 bases and J gave up 2 bases, with 14 bases separating them. This CDR3 spans 16 amino acids. As DNA, the CDR3 is TGTGCCAGCAGCCGAAGGGGGGGCGCTGGGGCCAACGTCCTGACTTTC. Protein product: CASSRRGGAGANVLTF.

This chain connects TRBV6-1 to TRBJ2-5; no clear D. V dropped 4 bases and J dropped 7 bases, with 13 bases sitting between them. Looked up from germline, CDR1 is MNHNS and CDR2 is SASEGT. This CDR3 has 13 residues. This chain's CDR3 is CASSGKLFGTQYF. CDR3 DNA: TGTGCCAGCAGTGGGAAGCTGTTTGGGACCCAGTACTTC.

Of note for this clonotype: The junction shows a germline mismatch at one end, possibly a read error. The CDR3 reads CAIRTGIDTEAFF. The CDR3 coding sequence is TGTGCCATCAGGACAGGGATTGACACTGAAGCTTTTTTT. The chain combines TRBV10-3 with TRBJ1-1; 7 nucleotides align to TRBD1. Germline V gene lookup returns CDR1 ENHRY and CDR2 SYGVKD. This CDR3 contains 13 residues.

The chain carries TRBV6-5 and TRBJ2-3, with unresolved D. The germline V gene encodes CDR1 MNHEY and CDR2 SVGAGI. The CDR3 is made up of 14 amino acids. V was shortened by 7 bases and J by 0 bases, with 11 bases between the two germline ends. The CDR3 DNA follows: TGTGCCAGCATCGACTCGGGTAGCACAGATACGCAGTATTTT. This codes for CASIDSGSTDTQYF.

This chain uses TRBV7-6 with TRBJ1-2, with 8 positions matching TRBD1. V was pared by 1 base and J by 4 bases, with 2 bases of the junction left unmatched. CDR3 size: 14 residues. Germline lookup yields CDR1 SGHVS and CDR2 FNYEAQ. CDR3 coding DNA: TGTGCCAGCAGCTTAGGGACAGGGATCTATGGCTACACCTTC. The encoded protein is CASSLGTGIYGYTF.

The J gene is TRBJ2-2, the V gene TRBV25-1, with 9 positions matching TRBD1. The V gene's germline CDR1 is MGHDK and CDR2 SYGVNS. CDR3 length equals 15 residues. J gave up 8 bases and V 4 bases, and 8 bases lay outside the gene matches. The CDR3 bases are TGTGCCAGCAGTGCCACACAGGGGGCAGGGGGGGAGCTGTTTTTT. Protein product: CASSATQGAGGELFF.

This chain links TRBV10-3 with TRBJ2-3, with 11 bases identical to TRBD1. Germline V gene sequence: CDR1 ENHRY, CDR2 SYGVKD. V was clipped by 10 bases and J by 5 bases; unmatched bases: 5. The CDR3 totals 13 residues. CDR3: CATDRGREDTQYF. As DNA, the CDR3 is TGTGCCACGGACAGGGGGCGAGAAGATACGCAGTATTTT.

The chain combines TRBV4-1 with TRBJ2-7; 9 bases match TRBD1. This CDR3 comprises 15 residues. Germline CDR1 MGHRA, CDR2 YSYEKL. J lost 0 bases, V lost 1 base, and 1 base had no gene match. CDR3 nucleotide sequence: TGCGCCAGCAGCCAAGGGGGACAGGGCTCCTACGAGCAGTACTTC. Protein: CASSQGGQGSYEQYF.

This clonotype occurred a few times. The chain combines TRBV7-9 with TRBJ1-1, with D perhaps matching TRBD1 (5 bases). The CDR3 contains 12 residues. CDR1 is SEHNR, CDR2 FQNEAQ, per germline (reference sequence). V was cut by 4 bases and J by 7 bases, with 10 bases left in between. CDR3 bases: TGTGCCAGCAGCTCGACGGGGGTTGAAGCTTTCTTT. Translating it yields CASSSTGVEAFF.

This clonotype appeared once. The chain is built from TRBV5-4 and TRBJ1-1; D call uncertain. Germline CDR1 and CDR2: SGHNT and YYREEE (reference sequence). The length of the CDR3 is 15 residues. Trimming took 4 bases from V and 1 from J, leaving 14 bases between them. This chain's CDR3 is CASSPGEVRNTEAFF. CDR3 bases: TGTGCCAGCAGCCCTGGGGAAGTAAGGAACACTGAAGCTTTCTTT.

This clonotype was seen just once. V and J are TRBV11-1 and TRBJ2-3, with D perhaps matching TRBD1 or TRBD2 (6 bases each). This CDR3 is 15 amino acids long. V dropped 3 bases and J dropped 0 bases, with 10 bases sitting between them. CDR1 is SGHAT and CDR2 is FQDESV in the germline V gene (reference sequence). The CDR3 sequence is CASSFQGTSTDTQYF. The DNA for the CDR3 is TGTGCCAGCAGCTTCCAGGGGACTAGCACAGATACGCAGTATTTT.

This clonotype was counted once. DNA of the CDR3: TGTGCCAGCAGCTTGGCCGCAGGGGGCGGCTATGGCTACACCTTC. Translated, it gives CASSLAAGGGYGYTF. This sequence joins TRBV5-7 and TRBJ1-2; 8 bases line up with TRBD1. TRBV5-7 is labeled an ORF, and its function is uncertain. The CDR3 spans 15 residues. V lost 0 bases and J lost 4; bases outside the gene matches: 5.

This clonotype has a single count. V is TRBV9 and J is TRBJ1-4; D perhaps matches TRBD1 (6 bases). Germline V gene data show CDR1 as SGDLS and CDR2 as YYNGEE. V was cut by 5 bases and J by 6 bases, with 11 bases left in between. The CDR3 totals 13 residues. CDR3 coding DNA: TGTGCCAGCAGTTACGCAGGGGATGAAAAACTGTTTTTT. Its protein is CASSYAGDEKLFF.

The chain links TRBV12-3 or TRBV12-4 to TRBJ1-2; possibly TRBD1 for D (5 bases). This CDR3 contains 13 residues. V lost 5 bases and J 2 bases, leaving 9 bases between the germline ends. The CDR3 loop reads CASSMTENYGYTF. The CDR3 DNA reads TGTGCCAGCAGTATGACAGAGAACTATGGCTACACCTTC.

The chain links TRBV11-2 to TRBJ2-1, with D unclear. The CDR3 runs to 12 residues. In germline, CDR1 is SGHAT, CDR2 FQNNGV. Between the trimmed V and J ends, which lost 5 bases and 8 bases, there was a span of 10 bases. The CDR3 DNA is TGTGCCAGCAGCCTCCTAGAAGATGAGCAGTTCTTC. Protein: CASSLLEDEQFF.

This chain links TRBV7-9 with TRBJ1-3; D is possibly TRBD1 (5 bases). This CDR3 region has 18 residues. V was cut by 4 bases and J by 0 bases, with 19 bases left in between. Germline CDR1 SEHNR, CDR2 FQNEAQ (reference sequence). CDR3 sequence: CASSSLSGPLSSGNTIYF. The CDR3 DNA is TGTGCCAGCAGCTCTTTATCGGGACCGCTCAGCTCTGGAAACACCATATATTTT.

The genes are TRBV24-1 and TRBJ2-3; D is undetermined. The V gene lost 11 bases and the J gene lost 5 bases, with 19 bases spanning the gap. This CDR3 contains 14 residues. Germline V lookup: CDR1 KGHDR, CDR2 SFDVKD. Here the CDR3 reads CARVTLRCEDTQYF. CDR3 nucleotide sequence: TGTGCCAGGGTCACCCTAAGGTGTGAAGATACGCAGTATTTT.

The chain links TRBV7-2 to TRBJ1-4; D remains unclear. The V and J ends lost 5 bases and 8 bases respectively, with 15 bases between them. Per germline, CDR1 SGHTA and CDR2 FQGNSA. This CDR3 has 14 residues. CDR3 nucleotides: TGTGCCAGCAGCCACGCCCGGGCGGCAGAAAAACTGTTTTTT. Its translation is CASSHARAAEKLFF.

This clonotype was seen only once. The chain employs TRBV29-1 and TRBJ1-4; 10 bases map to TRBD1. CDR1 and CDR2 from the germline V gene are SQVTM and ANQGSEA. Trimming at V came to 8 bases and at J to 5 bases, leaving 8 bases not matched to a gene. This CDR3 is built from 14 residues. The CDR3 DNA is TGCAGCACCCAAGGGACAGGGGAGAATGAAAAACTGTTTTTT. It yields the protein CSTQGTGENEKLFF.

The chain recombines TRBV3-1 with TRBJ2-3; TRBD1 might be the D (6 bases). Germline CDR1 reads LGHDT; CDR2 reads YNNKEL (reference sequence). The CDR3 is made up of 15 amino acids. The ends were cut back, 2 bases at V and 0 bases at J, with 9 bases in the middle. The CDR3 bases are TGTGCCAGCAGCCAATCGGGACATAGCACAGATACGCAGTATTTT. Its translation: CASSQSGHSTDTQYF.